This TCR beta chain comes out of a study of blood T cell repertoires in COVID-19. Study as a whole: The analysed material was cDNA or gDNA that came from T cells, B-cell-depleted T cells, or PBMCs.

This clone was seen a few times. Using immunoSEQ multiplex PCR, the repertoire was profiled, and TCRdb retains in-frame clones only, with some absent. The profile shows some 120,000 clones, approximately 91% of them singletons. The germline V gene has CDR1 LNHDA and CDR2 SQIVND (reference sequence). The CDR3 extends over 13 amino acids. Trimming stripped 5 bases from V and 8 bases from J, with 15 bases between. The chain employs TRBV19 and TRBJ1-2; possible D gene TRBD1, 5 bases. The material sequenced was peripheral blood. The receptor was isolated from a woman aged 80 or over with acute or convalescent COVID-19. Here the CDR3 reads CASSRAGIYGYTF. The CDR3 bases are TGTGCCAGTAGTCGAGCAGGGATTTACGGCTACACCTTC.